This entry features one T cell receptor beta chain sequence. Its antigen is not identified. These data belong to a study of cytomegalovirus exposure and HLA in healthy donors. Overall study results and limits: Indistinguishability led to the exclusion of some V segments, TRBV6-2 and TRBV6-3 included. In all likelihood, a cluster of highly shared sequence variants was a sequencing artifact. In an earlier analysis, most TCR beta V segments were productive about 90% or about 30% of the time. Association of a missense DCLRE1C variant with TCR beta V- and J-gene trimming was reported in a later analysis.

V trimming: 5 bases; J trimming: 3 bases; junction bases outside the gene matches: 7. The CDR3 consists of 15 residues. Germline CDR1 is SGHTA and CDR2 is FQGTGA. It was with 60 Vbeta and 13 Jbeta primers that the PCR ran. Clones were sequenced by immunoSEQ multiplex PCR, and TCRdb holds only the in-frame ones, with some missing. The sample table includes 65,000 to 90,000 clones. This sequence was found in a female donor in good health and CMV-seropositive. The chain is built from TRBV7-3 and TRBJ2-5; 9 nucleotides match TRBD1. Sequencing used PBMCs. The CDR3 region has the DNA TGTGCCAGCAGCCCGGGACAGGGAATGGAAGAGACCCAGTACTTC. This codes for CASSPGQGMEETQYF.